Listed below are T cell receptor beta chains from one sample, sequenced in a study of identical twins. TCRdb redid the calling of the 5' RACE reads with MiXCR, one entry per CDR3 protein. The table includes about 890,000 distinct CDR3 sequences, more than 9% detected once. These same data were also listed under a study on yellow fever vaccine responses in identical twins.

Sequencing used PBMCs. The receptors come from a woman aged 18-29 years in good health. The CDR3 runs from the conserved cysteine through the conserved F or W. The D gene is left open where the match is weak. Expanded clones are given a class, and other clones once, few, many or no size at all.

j_call	d_call	v_call	clone_size	cdr3_aa	cdr3_nt
TRBJ1-1	.	TRBV5-5	few	CASIDVSSTEAFF	TGTGCCAGCATAGATGTCTCGAGCACTGAAGCTTTCTTT
TRBJ2-5	TRBD2	TRBV5-1	few	CASSLGLAGQAQYF	TGCGCCAGCAGCTTGGGACTAGCGGGGCAGGCCCAGTACTTC
TRBJ1-1	.	TRBV4-1	.	CASSQAMMNTEAFF	TGCGCCAGCAGCCAAGCTATGATGAACACTGAAGCTTTCTTT
TRBJ1-1	.	TRBV20-1	many	CSAPGLLGTEAFF	TGCAGTGCCCCGGGGCTACTGGGTACTGAAGCTTTCTTT
TRBJ2-4	TRBD1	TRBV29-1	few	CSVVDRVENIQYF	TGCAGCGTCGTGGACAGGGTGGAAAACATTCAGTACTTC
TRBJ1-1	.	TRBV29-1	many	CSVGGTEAFF	TGCAGCGTTGGAGGGACTGAAGCTTTCTTT
TRBJ1-3	.	TRBV9	.	CASSERGSSGNTIYF	TGTGCCAGCAGCGAGAGGGGTAGCTCTGGAAACACCATATATTTT
TRBJ1-3	.	TRBV7-7	once	CASSPGDREDTIYF	TGTGCCAGCAGCCCGGGGGATCGAGAGGACACCATATATTTT
TRBJ2-5	TRBD2	TRBV7-2	few	CASSGWSGTLETQYF	TGTGCCAGCAGTGGGTGGAGCGGGACTTTAGAGACCCAGTACTTC
TRBJ2-1	TRBD2	TRBV25-1	.	CASSELAGDEQFF	TGTGCCAGCAGTGAACTAGCGGGAGATGAGCAGTTCTTC
TRBJ1-5	TRBD1	TRBV5-1	many	CASSPGGGGNQPQHF	TGCGCCAGCAGCCCAGGGGGCGGTGGCAATCAGCCCCAGCATTTT
TRBJ1-2	TRBD1	TRBV18	.	CASSLRTGETNGYTF	TGTGCCAGCTCACTGAGGACAGGGGAGACTAATGGCTACACCTTC
TRBJ2-2	.	TRBV5-1	few	CASSPTRGTYTGELFF	TGCGCCAGCAGCCCTACCCGGGGCACGTACACCGGGGAGCTGTTTTTT
TRBJ2-3	TRBD2	TRBV15	.	CAPRRGGTDTQYF	TGTGCCCCCAGACGGGGGGGAACAGATACGCAGTATTTT
TRBJ2-2	.	TRBV21-1	.	CASSKWGRDFVLKNTGELFF	TGTGCCAGCAGCAAATGGGGCAGGGACTTCGTACTAAAGAACACCGGGGAGCTGTTTTTT
TRBJ2-3	.	TRBV11-2	few	CASRPHTGQYF	TGTGCCAGCAGGCCCCACACGGGGCAGTATTTT
TRBJ2-2	TRBD2	TRBV24-1	many	CATSEGLETGELFF	TGTGCCACCAGTGAGGGACTAGAGACCGGGGAGCTGTTTTTT
TRBJ1-4	.	TRBV4-2	.	CASSQDREKLFF	TGTGCCAGCAGCCAAGACAGGGAAAAACTGTTTTTT
TRBJ2-1	.	TRBV7-8	.	CASRTQGSWNEQFF	TGTGCCAGCAGAACCCAGGGCAGTTGGAATGAGCAGTTCTTC
TRBJ2-7	TRBD1	TRBV5-1	few	CASSLEPGQGSYEQYF	TGCGCCAGCAGCTTGGAACCGGGACAGGGCTCCTACGAGCAGTACTTC
TRBJ2-1	TRBD1	TRBV3-1	few	CASSQVPGQLYNEQFF	TGTGCCAGCAGCCAAGTCCCGGGACAGCTATACAATGAGCAGTTCTTC
TRBJ2-3	TRBD2	TRBV4-1	many	CASSQDLRELAGGMDTQYF	TGCGCCAGCAGCCAAGATCTGCGGGAATTAGCGGGGGGCATGGATACGCAGTATTTT
TRBJ1-4	.	TRBV5-1	many	CASSFRSQGRTNEKLFF	TGCGCCAGCAGCTTTCGGTCTCAGGGGCGAACTAATGAAAAACTGTTTTTT
TRBJ2-3	TRBD2	TRBV5-1	.	CASSLDLAGRTDTQYF	TGCGCCAGCAGCTTGGACCTAGCGGGGCGCACAGATACGCAGTATTTT
TRBJ2-1	TRBD2	TRBV5-1	.	CASGGSDNEQFF	TGCGCCAGCGGCGGGAGTGATAATGAGCAGTTCTTC
TRBJ2-3	.	TRBV28	.	CACSPGNTQYF	TGTGCCTGCAGCCCCGGAAATACGCAGTATTTT
TRBJ2-2	TRBD2	TRBV13	few	CASSLVASGSNTGELFF	TGTGCCAGCAGCTTAGTGGCTAGCGGTTCGAACACCGGGGAGCTGTTTTTT
TRBJ2-3	TRBD2	TRBV20-1	.	CSAPWGIAGGIDTQYF	TGCAGTGCTCCATGGGGAATAGCGGGGGGCATAGATACGCAGTATTTT
TRBJ1-4	TRBD1	TRBV10-3	few	CAIRTGTGDEKLFF	TGTGCCATCAGGACCGGGACAGGGGACGAAAAACTGTTTTTT
TRBJ2-2	TRBD2	TRBV6-5	.	CASSYSRGAGELFF	TGTGCCAGCAGTTACTCCCGGGGGGCCGGGGAGCTGTTTTTT
TRBJ2-1	.	TRBV29-1	many	CSVELSGGLTYNEQFF	TGCAGCGTTGAATTGTCAGGGGGACTCACCTACAATGAGCAGTTCTTC
TRBJ2-1	.	TRBV29-1	many	CSVAPTGAGGNEQFF	TGCAGCGTTGCCCCTACAGGGGCCGGGGGGAATGAGCAGTTCTTC
TRBJ2-1	.	TRBV9	few	CASSVEESGYSNEQFF	TGTGCCAGCAGCGTAGAAGAGAGCGGGTACTCCAATGAGCAGTTCTTC
TRBJ2-7	TRBD2	TRBV5-1	few	CASSLGGSGSNEQYF	TGCGCCAGCAGCTTGGGGGGTAGCGGGAGTAACGAGCAGTACTTC
TRBJ2-2	TRBD2	TRBV5-1	.	CASSPGTSGGPNTGELFF	TGCGCCAGCAGCCCCGGGACCAGCGGGGGGCCGAACACCGGGGAGCTGTTTTTT
TRBJ2-1	TRBD2	TRBV4-1	.	CASSHHPSGASYNEQFF	TGCGCCAGCAGCCATCACCCTAGCGGGGCTTCCTACAATGAGCAGTTCTTC
TRBJ2-3	.	TRBV4-2	many	CASSQAGSSTDTQYF	TGTGCCAGCAGCCAAGCGGGGTCTAGCACAGATACGCAGTATTTT
TRBJ1-4	.	TRBV10-3	.	CAISESSQGNNEKLFF	TGTGCCATCAGTGAGTCTTCACAGGGAAATAATGAAAAACTGTTTTTT
TRBJ2-7	.	TRBV2	few	CASSEANSYEQYF	TGTGCCAGCAGTGAAGCGAACTCCTACGAGCAGTACTTC
TRBJ2-3	.	TRBV12-3/TRBV12-4	few	CASSLSLAGIKDTQYF	TGTGCCAGCAGTTTAAGTCTAGCAGGTATAAAAGATACGCAGTATTTT
TRBJ2-2	.	TRBV5-5	.	CASSLGAKGTGELFF	TGTGCCAGCAGCTTGGGGGCCAAAGGTACCGGGGAGCTGTTTTTT
TRBJ1-1	.	TRBV2	many	CASSGTMNTEAFF	TGTGCCAGCAGTGGCACAATGAACACTGAAGCTTTCTTT
TRBJ2-2	TRBD2	TRBV24-1	few	CATSDLGYSGSGTGELFF	TGTGCCACCAGTGATTTGGGCTATAGCGGGAGTGGCACCGGGGAGCTGTTTTTT
TRBJ2-7	TRBD2	TRBV20-1	many	CSARTSGSYEQYF	TGCAGTGCTCGGACTAGCGGGAGCTACGAGCAGTACTTC
TRBJ2-7	.	TRBV20-1	.	CSAPGPTGSYEQYF	TGCAGTGCCCCGGGCCCCACAGGCAGCTACGAGCAGTACTTC
TRBJ2-1	TRBD2	TRBV7-8	.	CASSLAPGLAALEQFF	TGTGCCAGCAGCTTAGCTCCGGGACTAGCGGCCCTGGAGCAGTTCTTC
TRBJ2-1	TRBD2	TRBV3-1	.	CASSRQGVTSGRRHEQFF	TGTGCCAGCAGCCGGCAGGGGGTGACTAGCGGGAGAAGACATGAGCAGTTCTTC
TRBJ1-1	.	TRBV20-1	few	CSAREQDRNTEAFF	TGCAGTGCTAGAGAACAGGACAGGAACACTGAAGCTTTCTTT
TRBJ2-5	.	TRBV5-1	.	CASSFVGGWQETQYF	TGCGCCAGCAGCTTCGTAGGGGGGTGGCAAGAGACCCAGTACTTC
TRBJ2-1	TRBD2	TRBV20-1	.	CSASGLANPNNEQFF	TGCAGTGCTAGTGGACTAGCGAATCCAAACAATGAGCAGTTCTTC
TRBJ1-6	.	TRBV3-1	.	CASSHGEVGNSPLHF	TGTGCCAGCAGCCACGGCGAAGTGGGAAATTCACCCCTCCACTTT
TRBJ1-4	.	TRBV20-1	few	CSATVKGRTNEKLFF	TGCAGTGCTACCGTAAAGGGAAGGACTAATGAAAAACTGTTTTTT
TRBJ1-1	.	TRBV12-3/TRBV12-4	many	CASSLPGQNTEAFF	TGTGCCAGCAGTTTACCCGGACAGAACACTGAAGCTTTCTTT
TRBJ1-5	.	TRBV27	.	CASSLTARGPQHF	TGTGCCAGCAGTTTAACCGCCCGGGGCCCCCAGCATTTT
TRBJ2-1	.	TRBV3-1	many	CASSLRQDNEQFF	TGTGCCAGCAGCCTACGACAGGATAATGAGCAGTTCTTC
TRBJ1-1	.	TRBV10-2	.	CASSEFITEAFF	TGCGCCAGCAGTGAGTTTATCACTGAAGCTTTCTTT
TRBJ1-1	.	TRBV11-2	.	CASSLRGSGAAFF	TGTGCCAGCAGCTTAAGAGGGTCTGGGGCAGCTTTCTTT